These 30 T cell receptor beta chains came from one sample sequenced in a study of T cells in Graves' hyperthyroidism and ophthalmopathy. TCR beta CDR3 regions were amplified from RNA transcripts. The primer set for the first-round RT-PCR of the TCR CDR3 was HTBI. TCRdb redid the calling of the multiplex PCR reads with MiXCR, one entry per CDR3 protein. The sample has some 300,000 distinct CDR3 sequences; roughly 19% are singletons. Sequencing input: blood. The receptors shown here come from a man between 50 and 59 years old with Graves' ophthalmopathy.

The V gene is TRBV29-1, the J gene TRBJ1-1; TRBD1 might be the D (5 bases). Germline CDR1 is SQVTM and CDR2 is ANQGSEA. Deletions cut 3 bases from V and 0 bases from J, with 17 bases between. The CDR3 covers 16 residues. CDR3 sequence: CSVDPRGWGVNTEAFF. CDR3 nucleotides: TGCAGCGTTGATCCCCGGGGGTGGGGAGTGAACACTGAAGCTTTCTTT.

This clonotype showed up many times. The V gene is TRBV6-2 or TRBV6-3, the J gene TRBJ2-3; possibly TRBD1 or TRBD2 for D (5 bases each). CDR3 length equals 15 residues. CDR1 MNHEY and CDR2 SVGEGT come from the germline V gene. The germline V and J ends were trimmed by 3 bases and 6 bases, with 16 bases remaining between them. The chain's CDR3 is CASSYGGAGSDTQYF. The CDR3 DNA follows: TGTGCCAGCAGTTATGGGGGAGCTGGCTCCGATACGCAGTATTTT.

In this sample, this clonotype turned up once. V usage is TRBV10-3 and J usage is TRBJ2-2; TRBD2 matches 7 bases. The V and J ends lost 11 bases and 6 bases, in that order; junction bases with no gene match: 6. This CDR3 region has 12 residues. CDR1 ENHRY and CDR2 SYGVKD come from the germline V gene. CDR3 protein: CARGERAGELFF. CDR3 bases: TGTGCCCGGGGGGAAAGGGCCGGGGAGCTGTTTTTT.

This clonotype was recorded at least ten times. The rearrangement links TRBV20-1 to TRBJ2-7; no reliable D call. V lost 2 bases, J lost 2 bases, and 7 bases lay in between. The CDR3 contains 12 residues. Germline V CDR1 and CDR2: DFQATT, SNEGSKA (reference sequence). The CDR3 sequence is CSARRQTYEQYF. Written as DNA, the CDR3 is TGCAGTGCTAGACGACAAACCTACGAGCAGTACTTC.

The V call is TRBV20-1, the J call TRBJ1-5; 10 bases are a match to TRBD1. The germline V gene has CDR1 DFQATT and CDR2 SNEGSKA (reference sequence). J lost 5 bases, V lost 3 bases, and 7 bases had no gene match. The CDR3 spans 15 residues. The chain's CDR3 is CSARAGTGAYQPQHF. CDR3 DNA sequence: TGCAGTGCTAGGGCCGGGACAGGGGCATATCAGCCCCAGCATTTT.

Many counts were recorded for this clonotype. This chain links TRBV7-3 with TRBJ2-4; D call uncertain. The CDR3 covers 13 residues. Germline V CDR1 and CDR2: SGHTA, FQGTGA. Trimming stripped 4 bases from V and 5 bases from J, with 9 bases between. The CDR3, as DNA: TGTGCCAGCAGCTCAGCCACGGAAAACATTCAGTACTTC. Translating it yields CASSSATENIQYF.

This clonotype was seen many times. This chain uses TRBV28 with TRBJ1-1; D unclear. This CDR3 has 17 residues. Germline-derived CDR1 and CDR2 are MDHEN and SYDVKM. The germline V and J ends were trimmed by 3 bases and 7 bases, with 24 bases remaining between them. In DNA, the CDR3 is TGTGCCAGCAGTTTTAATCCCCGGGTAGCCCGGTCATTTGAAGCTTTCTTT. This translates into CASSFNPRVARSFEAFF.

This clonotype appeared many times. The J gene is TRBJ2-3, the V gene TRBV14; 11 bases match TRBD2. This CDR3 has 15 amino acids. Germline-derived CDR1 and CDR2 are SGHDN and FVKESK. With V trimmed by 4 bases and J by 2 bases, 2 bases remained unmatched. CDR3 DNA sequence: TGTGCCAGCAGCCTGGGACTAGCGGACACAGATACGCAGTATTTT. Translating gives CASSLGLADTDTQYF.

This clonotype was detected ten times or more. CDR3 sequence: CASSSLARDFSYEQYF. In nucleotides, the CDR3 is TGTGCCAGCAGCTCCCTAGCGAGAGACTTTTCCTACGAGCAGTACTTC. The V gene is TRBV5-6, the J gene TRBJ2-7; the D gene is possibly TRBD2 (6 bases). Trimming took 3 bases from V and 1 from J, leaving 17 bases between them. From germline, CDR1 is SGHDT and CDR2 YYEEEE. There are 16 residues in the CDR3.

The sample holds a few counts of this clonotype. J is TRBJ2-1 and V is TRBV20-1; D gene uncertain. The CDR3 totals 16 residues. Trimming stripped 0 bases from V and 3 bases from J, with 15 bases between. Germline CDR1 DFQATT, CDR2 SNEGSKA (reference sequence). This CDR3 is CSARDQFTDIYNEQFF. The DNA of the CDR3 is TGCAGTGCTAGAGATCAGTTCACAGATATCTACAATGAGCAGTTCTTC.

The rearrangement uses TRBV7-2 and TRBJ2-2, with D possibly being TRBD2 (5 bases). Germline CDR1 reads SGHTA; CDR2 reads FQGNSA. This CDR3 has 15 residues. Trimming removed 1 base at V and 6 bases at J, with 12 bases between. CDR3 coding DNA: TGTGCCAGCAGCTTAGGGTGGGGAGCCGCCGGGGAGCTGTTTTTT. As protein: CASSLGWGAAGELFF.

The chain has TRBV6-9 and TRBJ2-1; D remains ambiguous. This CDR3 is 15 amino acids long. V was cut by 0 bases and J by 3 bases, with 9 bases left in between. Germline CDR1 and CDR2: MNHGY and SVAAGI. CDR3 loop: CASSYSRSGYNEQFF. CDR3 nucleotide sequence: TGTGCCAGCAGTTATTCGCGATCAGGCTACAATGAGCAGTTCTTC.

This clonotype showed up just a few times. This chain links TRBV20-1 with TRBJ2-1, with D perhaps matching TRBD2 (5 bases). The CDR3 length is 13 residues. The germline CDR1 and CDR2 sequences are DFQATT and SNEGSKA (reference sequence). V was clipped by 6 bases and J by 3 bases, with 12 bases between them. The CDR3 coding sequence is TGCAGTGCAAACAGCGGAAACTACAATGAGCAGTTCTTC. This sequence encodes CSANSGNYNEQFF.

This clonotype was observed many times. This chain connects TRBV7-6 to TRBJ2-7; weak D call: TRBD2 (6 bases). Germline loops: CDR1 SGHVS, CDR2 FNYEAQ. This CDR3 has 15 amino acids. V dropped 4 bases and J dropped 6 bases, with 19 bases sitting between them. In DNA form, the CDR3 reads TGTGCCAGCAGCTCCCCCGGTGTGGGGGGTAGCGAGCAGTACTTC. Translation gives CASSSPGVGGSEQYF.

The chain recombines TRBV7-3 with TRBJ2-2; TRBD1 is a possible D gene (5 bases). V gave up 0 bases and J gave up 3 bases, with 8 bases separating them. The CDR3 has 15 amino acids. Germline CDR1 SGHTA, CDR2 FQGTGA. CDR3 protein: CASSLTGVDTGELFF. CDR3 nucleotides: TGTGCCAGCAGCTTAACAGGGGTCGACACCGGGGAGCTGTTTTTT.

This clonotype appeared many times. The chain links TRBV20-1 to TRBJ1-2, with D uncertain. Per the germline V gene, CDR1 is DFQATT and CDR2 is SNEGSKA (reference sequence). The CDR3 has 12 amino acids. V was cut by 5 bases and J by 5 bases, with 12 bases left in between. CDR3 bases: TGCAGTGCTTCTCCGAACTCATATGGCTACACCTTC. Its translation is CSASPNSYGYTF.

Only a few counts were recorded for this clonotype. The genes are TRBV28 and TRBJ2-6; no clear D. Germline assignment: CDR1 MDHEN and CDR2 SYDVKM. This CDR3 is built from 13 residues. Trimming shortened V by 7 bases and J by 0 bases, and 4 bases separated the two germline ends. The CDR3 DNA reads TGTGCCAGCACCGACTCTGGGGCCAACGTCCTGACTTTC. It is translated as CASTDSGANVLTF.

This clonotype has only a few counts. This chain links TRBV24-1 with TRBJ2-1; 7 positions agree with TRBD2. In germline, CDR1 is KGHDR, CDR2 SFDVKD. J gave up 3 bases and V 9 bases, and 7 bases lay outside the gene matches. This CDR3 has 14 residues. In DNA form, the CDR3 reads TGTGCCACCTCCAAGGGAGGGGACTACAATGAGCAGTTCTTC. Its translation: CATSKGGDYNEQFF.

The chain has TRBV20-1 and TRBJ2-2, with 12 bases that match TRBD1. Germline trimming cut 4 bases from V and 9 bases from J; bases unmatched to any gene: 9. CDR1 DFQATT and CDR2 SNEGSKA come from the germline V gene (reference sequence). The CDR3 covers 15 residues. For the CDR3, the DNA is TGCAGTGCTAACCCGGGACAGGGGGCTTCCAGGGAGCTGTTTTTT. Translation gives CSANPGQGASRELFF.

With respect to this clonotype: This is likely a read error, given that the CDR3 carries no conserved phenylalanine or tryptophan at its end. The CDR3 DNA is TGCGCCAGCAGTATGGGACTAGCGGGGCTACAAGAGACCCAGTACCTC. Translation: CASSMGLAGLQETQYL. V is TRBV10-1 and J is TRBJ2-5; TRBD2 aligns across 13 bases. This CDR3 has 16 amino acids. Per the germline V gene, CDR1 is WNHNN and CDR2 is SYGVQD (reference sequence). The J segment lost 2 bases and the V segment lost 5 bases, leaving 5 bases of the junction unmatched.

This clonotype was seen at least ten times. The CDR3 bases are TGTGCCAGCAGTCCCGGGACCCTTGGGGCCAACGTCCTGACTTTC. It translates to CASSPGTLGANVLTF. The chain employs TRBV9 and TRBJ2-6; D tentatively reads TRBD1 or TRBD2 (5 bases each). Germline V gives CDR1 SGDLS, CDR2 YYNGEE. V was clipped by 5 bases and J by 3 bases, with 12 bases between them. The CDR3 extends over 15 amino acids. Together with reference TRBV9 and TRBJ2-6, the CDR3 gives the full variable domain: DSGVTQTPKHLITATGQRVTLRCSPRSGDLSVYWYQQSLDQGLQFLIQYYNGEERAKGNILERFSAQQFPDLHSELNLSSLELGDSALYFCASSPGTLGANVLTFGAGSRLTVL.

This clonotype was detected ten times or more. The chain is built from TRBV11-2 and TRBJ2-7; 11 bases line up with TRBD2. Germline-derived CDR1 and CDR2 are SGHAT and FQNNGV. V lost 4 bases to trimming and J lost 4 bases; unmatched junction nucleotides: 6. The CDR3 is 15 residues long. CDR3: CASSSTSGSAYEQYF. The CDR3 DNA reads TGTGCCAGCAGCTCTACTAGCGGGAGCGCGTACGAGCAGTACTTC. Combining the CDR3 with reference TRBV11-2 and TRBJ2-7 gives the whole variable domain EAGVAQSPRYKIIEKRQSVAFWCNPISGHATLYWYQQILGQGPKLLIQFQNNGVVDDSQLPKDRFSAERLKGVDSTLKIQPAKLEDSAVYLCASSSTSGSAYEQYFGPGTRLTVT.

The V and J genes are TRBV11-2 and TRBJ2-2; no clear D. The germline V gene has CDR1 SGHAT and CDR2 FQNNGV. The CDR3 loop spans 15 amino acids. Deletions cut 7 bases from V and 1 base from J, with 13 bases between. The CDR3 sequence is CASTFRAQNTGELFF. The CDR3 bases are TGTGCCAGCACCTTCCGAGCGCAGAACACCGGGGAGCTGTTTTTT.

This clonotype has only a few counts. The chain is built from TRBV13 and TRBJ1-4; unclear D gene. The CDR3 runs 16 residues. CDR1 and CDR2 (germline): PRHDT, FYEKMQ (reference sequence). Trimming removed 0 bases from V and 6 bases from J, with 14 bases in between. CDR3 DNA sequence: TGTGCCAGCAGCTTAGGTGGGCGAAGGAATTATGAAAAACTGTTTTTT. This encodes CASSLGGRRNYEKLFF. Full variable domain (remainder filled in from reference TRBV13 and TRBJ1-4): AAGVIQSPRHLIKEKRETATLKCYPIPRHDTVYWYQQGPGQDPQFLISFYEKMQSDKGSIPDRFSAQQFSDYHSELNMSSLELGDSALYFCASSLGGRRNYEKLFFGSGTQLSVL.

This clonotype has only one observation. The rearrangement joins TRBV13 to TRBJ2-7; 10 bases line up with TRBD1. V was clipped by 5 bases and J by 6 bases; unmatched bases: 7. Germline lookup yields CDR1 PRHDT and CDR2 FYEKMQ (reference sequence). The CDR3 is made up of 14 amino acids. CDR3 protein: CASSPPGQGPEQYF. The CDR3 nucleotides are TGTGCCAGCAGCCCTCCGGGACAGGGGCCCGAGCAGTACTTC.

The rearrangement uses TRBV9 and TRBJ2-5; tentatively, D is TRBD2 (5 bases). The CDR3 is made up of 16 amino acids. Germline CDR1 and CDR2: SGDLS and YYNGEE. Trimming took off 3 bases at V and 6 bases at J, with 21 bases between the two ends. CDR3 nucleotides: TGTGCCAGCAGCGACCCTGGTGGCTCGGGGATTCAGACCCAGTACTTC. Its translation: CASSDPGGSGIQTQYF.

In this sample, this clonotype turned up many times. The V call is TRBV30, the J call TRBJ1-1; D not certain. The CDR3 length is 12 residues. Between the trimmed V and J ends, which lost 4 bases and 7 bases, there was a span of 13 bases. Germline V gene sequence: CDR1 GTSNPN, CDR2 SVGIG (reference sequence). CDR3 in DNA: TGTGCCTGGATCGGGAACGTGGTTGAAGCTTTCTTT. Translated, it gives CAWIGNVVEAFF.

The chain uses TRBV4-1 and TRBJ1-4; 7 bases are shared with TRBD1. The CDR3 consists of 16 residues. Germline values: CDR1 MGHRA, CDR2 YSYEKL. Trimming cost V 0 bases and J 2 bases; bases outside gene matches: 3. CDR3 bases: TGCGCCAGCAGCCAAGACCCACAGGGGACTAATGAAAAACTGTTTTTT. Its translation: CASSQDPQGTNEKLFF.

The table lists this clonotype with many counts. The chain recombines TRBV7-2 with TRBJ2-3; D call uncertain. Germline values: CDR1 SGHTA, CDR2 FQGNSA. The CDR3 extends over 14 amino acids. The germline V and J ends were trimmed by 5 bases and 4 bases, with 13 bases remaining between them. This CDR3 is CASSTPHGPDTQYF. CDR3 nucleotides: TGTGCCAGCAGCACCCCGCACGGTCCAGATACGCAGTATTTT.

This clonotype was recorded many times. The chain uses TRBV28 and TRBJ2-5; TRBD2 matches 13 bases. Germline CDR1 is MDHEN and CDR2 is SYDVKM. V lost 5 bases, J lost 5 bases, and 5 bases stayed unmatched. CDR3 size: 15 residues. CDR3 bases: TGTGCCAGCAGTGGACTAGCGGGAGTAGGGGAGACCCAGTACTTC. Translation: CASSGLAGVGETQYF.